The next 6 T cell receptor beta chains were all read from a single sample in a study of beta chain features in type 1 diabetes. The entirety of the isolated RNA underwent reverse transcription, so expressed TCRB transcripts were sequenced. This table comes from immunoSEQ multiplex PCR, and its TCRdb copy is limited to in-frame clones, with some not included. The data show roughly 450,000 clones, roughly 11% seen once. Input material: naive CD4+ T cells from blood. The receptors here all came from a woman between 18 and 30 years old in good health.

This clone was observed a handful of times. J is TRBJ1-2 and V is TRBV5-4; 7 nucleotides align to TRBD1. J was trimmed by 4 bases and V by 4 bases; bases with no gene match: 13. Germline loops: CDR1 SGHNT, CDR2 YYREEE (reference sequence). CDR3 size: 16 residues. CDR3 loop: CASSGRSGTAFYGYTF. The CDR3 nucleotides are TGTGCCAGCAGCGGACGCTCCGGGACAGCTTTCTATGGCTACACCTTC.

The chain recombines TRBV6-1 with TRBJ2-7; D could derive from TRBD1 or TRBD2 (6 bases each). Trimming removed 9 bases from V and 4 bases from J, with 19 bases in between. The CDR3 runs 14 residues. Germline CDR1 is MNHNS and CDR2 is SASEGT. DNA of the CDR3: TGTGCCAGTTTTCGCGGGACACAGGGTTACGAGCAGTACTTC. This translates into CASFRGTQGYEQYF.

This clone was counted between two and nine times. The chain recombines TRBV5-1 with TRBJ1-2, with a possible D match to TRBD1 (6 bases). The V end lost 4 bases, the J end lost 0 bases, and 16 bases lay between the germline ends. Germline CDR1 and CDR2: SGHRS and YFSETQ. This CDR3 is 16 amino acids long. The CDR3 protein is CASSLTTGIANYGYTF. The DNA for the CDR3 is TGCGCCAGCAGCCTAACTACAGGGATAGCTAACTATGGCTACACCTTC.

The table lists this clone with a few counts. This sequence joins TRBV9 and TRBJ2-2, with TRBD2 matching over 9 bases. Germline lookup yields CDR1 SGDLS and CDR2 YYNGEE. The J segment lost 0 bases and the V segment lost 0 bases, leaving 3 bases of the junction unmatched. The CDR3 covers 17 residues. This CDR3 is CASSVAGTSPNTGELFF. Written as DNA, the CDR3 is TGTGCCAGCAGCGTAGCCGGGACTAGCCCGAACACCGGGGAGCTGTTTTTT.

This clone was seen more than once but under ten times. The junction departs from germline at one end; a sequencing error may be responsible. The chain links TRBV2 to TRBJ2-4; possibly TRBD2 for D (6 bases). The CDR3 covers 18 residues. Germline V gene data show CDR1 as SNHLY and CDR2 as FYNNEI. The CDR3 sequence: CASREVVWGETTKNIQYF. The CDR3 region has the DNA TGTGCCAGCAGGGAAGTGGTTTGGGGGGAGACTACCAAAAACATTCAGTACTTC. Using reference TRBV2 and TRBJ2-4 for the parts outside the CDR3, the full variable domain is EPEVTQTPSHQVTQMGQEVILRCVPISNHLYFYWYRQILGQKVEFLVSFYNNEISEKSEIFDDQFSVERPDGSNFTLKIRSTKLEDSAMYFCASREVVWGETTKNIQYFGAGTRLSVL.

This clone was counted between two and nine times. The rearrangement links TRBV28 to TRBJ1-4; tentative D call: TRBD1 (5 bases). Germline CDR1 is MDHEN and CDR2 is SYDVKM. V dropped 3 bases and J dropped 5 bases, with 16 bases sitting between them. The CDR3 runs 16 residues. The CDR3 DNA is TGTGCCAGCAGTTTCCTATCGAGACAGATAAATGAAAAACTGTTTTTT. It codes for CASSFLSRQINEKLFF.